This T cell receptor beta chain emerged from a study of T cell responses to AZD1222 COVID-19 vaccine. CDR3 length: 15 residues. CDR1 is MGHRA and CDR2 is YSYEKL in the germline V gene. After removal of 1 base from V and 3 bases from J, the junction contained 4 bases not matched to a gene. Generated by immunoSEQ multiplex PCR, the TCRdb table keeps only in-frame clones and is missing some. This repertoire shows some 130,000 clones, approximately 92% found once; its top ten account for roughly 7.1%. Sequenced here: peripheral blood, sampled 28 days after the second AZD1222 dose. The chain recombines TRBV4-1 with TRBJ2-7; 9 nucleotides align to TRBD1. This sequence originates from an adult who received the AZD1222 COVID-19 vaccine. Written as DNA, the CDR3 is TGCGCCAGCAGCCAAGTTAGGACAGGGGACTACGAGCAGTACTTC. Amino acid sequence: CASSQVRTGDYEQYF.